Described below is a single T cell receptor beta chain sequence and its context. Antigen: not known. Additional DNA sequences in this sample encode the identical CDR3. This entry belongs to a study of shared clonotypes between healthy human individuals. Study at large: Researchers assigned three CD4 naive, three CD4 memory, two CD8 naive and one CD8 memory plate to each donor. Findings and caveats of the study: Relative to memory subsets, naive subsets generally showed larger estimated richness.

Terminally differentiated effector memory CD45RA+ cells were excluded by CCR7 positive selection of CD45RO-negative cells. Repertoires were generated with immunoSEQ multiplex PCR, while TCRdb's copy carries only in-frame clones and drops some. The table lists 2 million to 2.5 million clones, 93% of them singletons. Germline CDR1 is SEHNR and CDR2 is FQNEAQ (reference sequence). V lost 0 bases and J lost 8, with 7 bases in between. The length of the CDR3 is 12 residues. The J gene is TRBJ1-1, the V gene TRBV7-9; no clear D gene. The clonotype comes from a man aged 18 to 30 in good health. Some clones in this sample may be carry-over from other donors' samples. The specimen was naive CD8+ T cells from PBMCs. The CDR3 DNA is TGTGCCAGCAGCTTAGCGGCAGGCGAAGCTTTCTTT. Protein sequence: CASSLAAGEAFF.